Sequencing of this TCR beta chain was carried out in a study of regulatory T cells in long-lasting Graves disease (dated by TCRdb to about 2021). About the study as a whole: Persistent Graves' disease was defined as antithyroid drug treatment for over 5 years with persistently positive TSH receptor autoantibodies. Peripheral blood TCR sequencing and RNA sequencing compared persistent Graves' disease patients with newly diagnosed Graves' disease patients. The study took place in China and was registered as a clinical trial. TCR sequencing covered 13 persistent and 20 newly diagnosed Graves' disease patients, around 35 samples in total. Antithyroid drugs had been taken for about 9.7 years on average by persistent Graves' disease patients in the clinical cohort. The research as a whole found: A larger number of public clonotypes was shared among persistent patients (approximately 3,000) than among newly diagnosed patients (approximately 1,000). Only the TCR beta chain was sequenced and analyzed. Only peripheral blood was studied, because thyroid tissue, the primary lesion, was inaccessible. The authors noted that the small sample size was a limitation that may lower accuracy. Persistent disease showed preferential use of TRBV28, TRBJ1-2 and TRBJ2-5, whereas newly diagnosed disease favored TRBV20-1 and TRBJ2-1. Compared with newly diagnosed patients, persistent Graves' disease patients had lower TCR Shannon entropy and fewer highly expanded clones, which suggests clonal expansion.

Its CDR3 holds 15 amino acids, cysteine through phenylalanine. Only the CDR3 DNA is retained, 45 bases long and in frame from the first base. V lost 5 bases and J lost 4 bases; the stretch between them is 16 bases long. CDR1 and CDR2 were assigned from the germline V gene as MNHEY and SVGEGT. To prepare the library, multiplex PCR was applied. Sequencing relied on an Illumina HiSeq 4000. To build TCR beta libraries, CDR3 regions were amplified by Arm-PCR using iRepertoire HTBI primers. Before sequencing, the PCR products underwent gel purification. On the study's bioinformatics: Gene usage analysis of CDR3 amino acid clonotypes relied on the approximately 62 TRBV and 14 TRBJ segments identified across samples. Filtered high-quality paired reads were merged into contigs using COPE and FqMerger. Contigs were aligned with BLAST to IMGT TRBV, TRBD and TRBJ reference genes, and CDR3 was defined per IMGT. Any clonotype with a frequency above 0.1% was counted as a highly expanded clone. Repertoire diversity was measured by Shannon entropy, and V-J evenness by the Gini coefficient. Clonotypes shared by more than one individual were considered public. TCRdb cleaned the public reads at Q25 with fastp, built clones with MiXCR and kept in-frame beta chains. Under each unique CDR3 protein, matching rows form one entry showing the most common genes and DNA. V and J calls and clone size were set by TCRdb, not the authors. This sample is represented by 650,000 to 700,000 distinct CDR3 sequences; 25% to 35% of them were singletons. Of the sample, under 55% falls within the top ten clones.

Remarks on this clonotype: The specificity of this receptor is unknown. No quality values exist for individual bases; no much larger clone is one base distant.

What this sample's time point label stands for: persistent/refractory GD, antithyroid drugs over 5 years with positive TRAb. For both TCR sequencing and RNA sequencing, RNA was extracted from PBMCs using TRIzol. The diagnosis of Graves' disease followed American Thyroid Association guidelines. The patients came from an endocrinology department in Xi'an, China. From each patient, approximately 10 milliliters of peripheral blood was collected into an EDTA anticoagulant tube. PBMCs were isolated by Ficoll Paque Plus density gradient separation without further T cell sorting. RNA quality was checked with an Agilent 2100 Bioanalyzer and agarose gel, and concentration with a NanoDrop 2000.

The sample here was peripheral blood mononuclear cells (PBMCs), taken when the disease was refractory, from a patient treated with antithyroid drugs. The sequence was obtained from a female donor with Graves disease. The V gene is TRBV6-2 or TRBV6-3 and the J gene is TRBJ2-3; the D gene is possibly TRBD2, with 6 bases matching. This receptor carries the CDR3 CASSDPGLPADTQYF. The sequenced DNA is TGTGCCAGCAGTGACCCGGGACTCCCGGCAGATACGCAGTATTTT.